Below are 27 T cell receptor beta chains sequenced from a single sample in a study of T cell responses to AZD1222 COVID-19 vaccine. Method: immunoSEQ multiplex PCR; TCRdb's copy keeps in-frame clones and lacks some. The repertoire holds approximately 46,000 clones, with approximately 90% as singletons. The sequencing used peripheral blood, collected 28 days after the second AZD1222 dose. The receptors derive from an adult who received the AZD1222 COVID-19 vaccine.

A single count supports this clone. The CDR3: CASSIDRGQETQYF. The CDR3, as DNA: TGCGCCAGCAGCATCGACAGGGGCCAAGAGACCCAGTACTTC. The rearrangement uses TRBV5-1 and TRBJ2-5, with 8 nucleotides matching TRBD1. Per germline, CDR1 SGHRS and CDR2 YFSETQ. This CDR3 has 14 residues. The ends lost 4 bases at V and 1 base at J; junction bases unmatched: 3.

This clone was seen once. CDR3 sequence reads: CASTSQYQETQYF. The CDR3 region has the DNA TGTGCCAGCACCTCCCAGTACCAAGAGACCCAGTACTTC. V gene TRBV16 combines with J gene TRBJ2-5, with no clear D. Germline V gene data show CDR1 as KGHSY and CDR2 as FQNENV. Trimming pared 7 bases from V and 0 bases from J, leaving 9 bases between. This CDR3 region has 13 residues.

The chain has TRBV28 and TRBJ1-5; TRBD1 aligns across 12 bases. The CDR3 sequence is 17 residues long. CDR1 is MDHEN, CDR2 SYDVKM, per germline. The J segment lost 7 bases and the V segment lost 3 bases, leaving 10 bases of the junction unmatched. CDR3 sequence reads: CASSLWGQGAQRQPQHF. The DNA for the CDR3 is TGTGCCAGCAGTTTGTGGGGACAGGGGGCGCAAAGGCAGCCCCAGCATTTT.

This clone turned up a few times. The chain recombines TRBV4-1 with TRBJ2-7; D possibly corresponds to TRBD2 (5 bases). Trimming left V 0 bases short and J 2 bases short, with 8 bases between. This CDR3 region has 14 residues. From germline, CDR1 is MGHRA and CDR2 YSYEKL. This CDR3 is CASSQDSAAYEQYF. CDR3 DNA: TGCGCCAGCAGCCAAGATAGCGCGGCCTACGAGCAGTACTTC.

This rearrangement joins TRBV27 to TRBJ1-1; no firm D call. The CDR3 loop spans 14 amino acids. The V and J ends lost 6 bases and 0 bases respectively, with 11 bases between them. Germline loops: CDR1 MNHEY, CDR2 SMNVEV (reference sequence). CDR3 protein: CASSGVTLNTEAFF. The CDR3 DNA follows: TGTGCCAGCAGCGGCGTCACATTGAACACTGAAGCTTTCTTT.

In DNA form, the CDR3 reads TGTGCCAGCAGCCCCCCCGGGGGGAGCCGGGAGCTGTTTTTT. Translating it yields CASSPPGGSRELFF. The chain employs TRBV7-9 and TRBJ2-2; 7 bases are a match to TRBD2. CDR1 SEHNR and CDR2 FQNEAQ come from the germline V gene (reference sequence). With V trimmed by 5 bases and J by 9 bases, 9 bases remained unmatched. There are 14 residues in the CDR3.

The V gene is TRBV10-3, the J gene TRBJ1-2, with 8 nucleotides matching TRBD1. The CDR3 length is 11 residues. J was trimmed by 8 bases and V by 8 bases; bases with no gene match: 4. Looked up from germline, CDR1 is ENHRY and CDR2 is SYGVKD. CDR3 protein: CAIGTGKGYTF. The CDR3 nucleotides are TGTGCCATCGGGACAGGAAAGGGCTACACCTTC.

This chain connects TRBV7-2 to TRBJ1-5; 7 nucleotides match TRBD1. V lost 2 bases to trimming and J lost 7 bases; unmatched junction nucleotides: 8. Germline CDR1 is SGHTA and CDR2 is FQGNSA. This CDR3 is 15 amino acids long. The CDR3 DNA sequence: TGTGCCAGCAGCTTAAAAAGCCAGGGGGTGCAGCCCCAGCATTTT. This codes for CASSLKSQGVQPQHF.

V is TRBV27 and J is TRBJ2-1; tentative D call: TRBD1 (6 bases). Germline lookup yields CDR1 MNHEY and CDR2 SMNVEV (reference sequence). V was clipped by 5 bases and J by 5 bases, with 10 bases between them. There are 13 residues in the CDR3. The CDR3 region has the DNA TGTGCCAGCAGTCCGTGGGACAACAATGAGCAGTTCTTC. It specifies CASSPWDNNEQFF.

This clone was recorded once. The chain is built from TRBV25-1 and TRBJ2-5; D remains unclear. The CDR3 has 14 residues. V was cut by 2 bases and J by 1 base, with 8 bases left in between. Per the germline V gene, CDR1 is MGHDK and CDR2 is SYGVNS. The CDR3 reads CASSETVSQETQYF. The CDR3 DNA sequence: TGTGCCAGCAGTGAAACTGTCTCCCAAGAGACCCAGTACTTC.

This clone appeared a single time. The chain couples TRBV30 to TRBJ1-1; 7 positions agree with TRBD1. Germline assignment: CDR1 GTSNPN and CDR2 SVGIG (reference sequence). With 6 bases clipped from V and 7 bases from J, the junction kept 11 bases outside the gene matches. The length of the CDR3 is 13 residues. As DNA, the CDR3 is TGTGCCTGCCAAACTAAGGGGGACAGTGAAGCTTTCTTT. It encodes CACQTKGDSEAFF. Supplemented by reference TRBV30 and TRBJ1-1, the full variable domain reads SQTIHQWPATLVQPVGSPLSLECTVEGTSNPNLYWYRQAAGRGLQLLFYSVGIGQISSEVPQNLSASRPQDRQFILSSKKLLLSDSGFYLCACQTKGDSEAFFGQGTRLTVV.

This clone was detected only once. This chain's CDR3 is CASSLASIGHNEQFF. The CDR3 DNA reads TGTGCCAGCAGCTTAGCTAGTATTGGGCACAATGAGCAGTTCTTC. V and J are TRBV7-2 and TRBJ2-1, with unresolved D. Trimming removed 0 bases from V and 5 bases from J, with 11 bases in between. Per germline, CDR1 SGHTA and CDR2 FQGNSA. The CDR3 runs 15 residues.

The rearrangement joins TRBV2 to TRBJ1-2; no reliable D call. Trimming took off 0 bases at V and 8 bases at J, with 13 bases between the two ends. CDR1 is SNHLY, CDR2 FYNNEI, per germline. This CDR3 is built from 14 residues. CDR3 sequence reads: CASSEAKRAGGYTF. The CDR3 DNA sequence: TGTGCCAGCAGTGAAGCGAAAAGGGCGGGCGGCTACACCTTC. Full variable domain (missing parts from reference TRBV2 and TRBJ1-2): EPEVTQTPSHQVTQMGQEVILRCVPISNHLYFYWYRQILGQKVEFLVSFYNNEISEKSEIFDDQFSVERPDGSNFTLKIRSTKLEDSAMYFCASSEAKRAGGYTFGSGTRLTVV.

This clone was seen only a few times. The rearrangement joins TRBV5-6 to TRBJ1-1; 12 bases map to TRBD1. With 4 bases clipped from V and 4 bases from J, the junction kept 14 bases outside the gene matches. Germline V lookup: CDR1 SGHDT, CDR2 YYEEEE. CDR3 size: 18 residues. CDR3: CASSRGTGGRGGGTEAFF. CDR3 sequence (DNA): TGTGCCAGCAGCAGAGGGACAGGGGGCCGAGGCGGGGGCACTGAAGCTTTCTTT.

The chain uses TRBV7-2 and TRBJ1-5, with D hard to call. V was shortened by 2 bases and J by 7 bases, with 9 bases between the two germline ends. This CDR3 is 13 amino acids long. Germline CDR1 SGHTA, CDR2 FQGNSA. The chain's CDR3 is CASSLREGQPQHF. Written as DNA, the CDR3 is TGTGCCAGCAGCTTACGGGAAGGCCAGCCCCAGCATTTT.

This clone was counted a single time. V is TRBV6-1 and J is TRBJ1-3; TRBD1 is a possible D gene (6 bases). V lost 2 bases and J 5 bases, leaving 10 bases between the germline ends. CDR1 is MNHNS and CDR2 is SASEGT in the germline V gene. CDR3 size: 14 residues. This CDR3 reads CASSEQGHRNTIYF. DNA for the CDR3: TGTGCCAGCAGTGAACAGGGGCATAGAAACACCATATATTTT.

The CDR3 region has the DNA TGTGCCAGCAGTTTTGTGACCTTCGGGGCCGGGGAGCTGTTTTTT. This sequence encodes CASSFVTFGAGELFF. The chain combines TRBV28 with TRBJ2-2, with D possibly matching TRBD2 (5 bases). CDR3 length: 15 amino acids. Germline CDR1 reads MDHEN; CDR2 reads SYDVKM. The V and J ends lost 3 bases and 6 bases respectively, with 14 bases between them.

This clone has just a few counts. The chain couples TRBV24-1 to TRBJ2-2, with TRBD1 matching over 11 bases. Losses at the gene ends were 2 bases for V and 5 bases for J; bases not matched to a gene: 3. Germline values: CDR1 KGHDR, CDR2 SFDVKD. CDR3 length: 16 amino acids. The CDR3 sequence: CATSDWTGGSTGELFF. The CDR3 DNA reads as TGTGCCACCAGTGATTGGACAGGGGGCAGTACCGGGGAGCTGTTTTTT.

The chain's CDR3 is CASSQVPGAYNSPLHF. CDR3 nucleotide sequence: TGTGCCAGCAGCCAAGTCCCCGGCGCCTATAATTCACCCCTCCACTTT. V usage is TRBV3-1 (or the pseudogene TRBV3-2) and J usage is TRBJ1-6; no clear D. The CDR3 is 16 amino acids. Germline V CDR1 and CDR2: LGHDT, YNNKEL (reference sequence). Deletions cut 1 base from V and 2 bases from J, with 9 bases between.

The chain recombines TRBV28 with TRBJ2-5; 7 bases map to TRBD2. In germline, CDR1 is MDHEN, CDR2 SYDVKM. V lost 5 bases to trimming and J lost 5 bases; unmatched junction nucleotides: 11. The CDR3 consists of 15 residues. The CDR3 loop reads CASSTSHYGGETQYF. Written as DNA, the CDR3 is TGTGCCAGCAGTACCTCCCACTACGGGGGGGAGACCCAGTACTTC.

The J gene is TRBJ2-2, the V gene TRBV24-1; 14 positions agree with TRBD2. Germline trimming cut 4 bases from V and 5 bases from J; bases unmatched to any gene: 8. The germline V gene encodes CDR1 KGHDR and CDR2 SFDVKD. The CDR3 length is 18 residues. The CDR3 DNA reads as TGTGCCACCAGTGAGCGTGGACTAGCGGGAGGAGATACCGGGGAGCTGTTTTTT. This gives the protein CATSERGLAGGDTGELFF.

The chain joins TRBV4-3 to TRBJ2-1, with 8 bases identical to TRBD2. Germline V gene lookup returns CDR1 LGHNA and CDR2 YSLEER. The junction had 4 bases not matched to a gene; V was cut back by 0 bases and J by 3 bases. This CDR3 has 16 residues. In DNA form, the CDR3 reads TGCGCCAGCAGCCAAGATCCGAGCGGGGGCTACAATGAGCAGTTCTTC. Translating gives CASSQDPSGGYNEQFF.

The chain couples TRBV29-1 to TRBJ1-3; D remains unclear. Germline assignment: CDR1 SQVTM and CDR2 ANQGSEA. The CDR3 runs to 13 residues. Between the trimmed V and J ends, which lost 2 bases and 4 bases, there was a span of 9 bases. In DNA form, the CDR3 reads TGCAGCGTTGAATTGTCACCGGGAAACACCATATATTTT. Amino acids: CSVELSPGNTIYF.

The V call is TRBV5-4, the J call TRBJ2-3, with D perhaps matching TRBD2 (7 bases). Per the germline V gene, CDR1 is SGHNT and CDR2 is YYREEE (reference sequence). The V gene lost 3 bases and the J gene lost 2 bases, with 16 bases spanning the gap. The CDR3 length is 16 residues. Here the CDR3 DNA reads TGTGCCAGCAGCTCCTCCGCAGGGGACTACACAGATACGCAGTATTTT. Translated: CASSSSAGDYTDTQYF. The whole variable domain, filled in from reference TRBV5-4 and TRBJ2-3, reads ETGVTQSPTHLIKTRGQQVTLRCSSQSGHNTVSWYQQALGQGPQFIFQYYREEENGRGNFPPRFSGLQFPNYSSELNVNALELDDSALYLCASSSSAGDYTDTQYFGPGTRLTVL.

CDR3 protein: CASSLVPATGTGELFF. The CDR3 bases are TGCGCCAGCAGCTTGGTCCCCGCAACGGGCACCGGGGAGCTGTTTTTT. The chain carries TRBV5-1 and TRBJ2-2, with D uncertain. The CDR3 runs 16 residues. Germline V gene data show CDR1 as SGHRS and CDR2 as YFSETQ. With 0 bases removed from V and 4 bases from J, the gap between germline ends came to 13 bases.

V is TRBV11-2 and J is TRBJ1-3; D perhaps matches TRBD1 (6 bases). This CDR3 contains 16 residues. CDR1 is SGHAT, CDR2 FQNNGV, per germline. The V and J ends lost 6 bases and 0 bases respectively, with 15 bases between them. The CDR3 sequence: CASSPNRDYSGNTIYF. CDR3 bases: TGTGCCAGCAGTCCGAACAGGGATTACTCTGGAAACACCATATATTTT. Using reference TRBV11-2 and TRBJ1-3 for the parts outside the CDR3, the full variable domain is EAGVAQSPRYKIIEKRQSVAFWCNPISGHATLYWYQQILGQGPKLLIQFQNNGVVDDSQLPKDRFSAERLKGVDSTLKIQPAKLEDSAVYLCASSPNRDYSGNTIYFGEGSWLTVV.

This chain joins TRBV29-1 and TRBJ2-3; D gene ambiguous. CDR3 size: 11 residues. Germline CDR1 reads SQVTM; CDR2 reads ANQGSEA. Trimming shortened V by 1 base and J by 6 bases, and 5 bases separated the two germline ends. The CDR3 region is CSVEGSDTQYF. As DNA, the CDR3 is TGCAGCGTTGAAGGGTCCGATACGCAGTATTTT.